These 2 T cell receptor beta chains share one sample of origin, sequenced in a study of control samples from healthy donors and cancer patients. Clones were read by immunoSEQ multiplex PCR, and TCRdb kept only the in-frame ones, dropping some. The sample has 120,000 or so clones, roughly 90% seen once. Sample: blood. These receptors all stem from a man in his fifties or sixties in good health.

The gene calls are TRBV11-1 and TRBJ1-1; D gene ambiguous. From germline, CDR1 is SGHAT and CDR2 FQDESV (reference sequence). Trimming pared 5 bases from V and 1 base from J, leaving 5 bases between. The CDR3 is made up of 12 amino acids. CDR3 nucleotide sequence: TGTGCCAGCAGCGAGACGAACACTGAAGCTTTCTTT. It translates to CASSETNTEAFF.

The chain couples TRBV30 to TRBJ1-5; possible D gene TRBD1, 5 bases. The V end lost 1 base, the J end lost 9 bases, and 13 bases lay between the germline ends. In germline, CDR1 is GTSNPN, CDR2 SVGIG (reference sequence). CDR3 length: 13 residues. Here the CDR3 reads CAWSGGGSGPQHF. CDR3 in DNA: TGTGCCTGGAGTGGGGGGGGTAGTGGGCCCCAGCATTTT.